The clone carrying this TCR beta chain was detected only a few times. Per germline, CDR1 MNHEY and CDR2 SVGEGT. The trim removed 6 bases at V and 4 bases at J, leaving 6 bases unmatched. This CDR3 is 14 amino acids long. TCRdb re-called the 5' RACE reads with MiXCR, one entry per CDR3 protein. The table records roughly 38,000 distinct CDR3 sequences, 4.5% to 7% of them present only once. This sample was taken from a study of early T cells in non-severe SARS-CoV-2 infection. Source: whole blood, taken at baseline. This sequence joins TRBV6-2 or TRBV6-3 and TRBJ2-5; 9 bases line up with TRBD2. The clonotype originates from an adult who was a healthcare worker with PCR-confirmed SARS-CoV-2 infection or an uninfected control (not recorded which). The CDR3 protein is CASRVAGVPETQYF. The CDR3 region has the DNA TGTGCCAGCAGAGTAGCGGGAGTTCCAGAGACCCAGTACTTC.